This T cell receptor beta chain was observed in a study of PD-1 blockade in mismatch repair-deficient tumors. Turning to the study itself: Patients had more than ten mismatch repair-deficient cancer types, all previously treated and progressing. Study outcomes and limitations: After pembrolizumab, tumor-resident clones rose rapidly, then generally contracted before radiologic responses.

Trimming left V 7 bases short and J 1 base short, with 15 bases between. There are 15 residues in the CDR3. Per the germline V gene, CDR1 is WNHNN and CDR2 is SYGVQD (reference sequence). PCR or immunohistochemistry showed mismatch repair deficiency in every enrolled patient. Three pembrolizumab responders had their TCRs sequenced. This clone was seen a few times. Its antigen is as yet unknown. TCRdb's table, derived via immunoSEQ multiplex PCR, lists solely in-frame clones and lacks some. The sample holds about 120,000 clones, around three quarters seen once. The origin of this receptor is an adult with mismatch repair-deficient cancer. The sequencing used peripheral blood, collected about 13 months after starting pembrolizumab. The chain recombines TRBV10-1 with TRBJ2-3; D perhaps matches TRBD2 (5 bases). The CDR3 here is CASTRRTDCTDTQYF. CDR3 DNA sequence: TGCGCCAGCACCCGCCGGACTGACTGCACAGATACGCAGTATTTT.